This TCR beta chain was identified in a study of T cell responses to AZD1222 COVID-19 vaccine. The study's findings and limits: The peak T cell response came first, and repertoires were sampled only after it. Clonal diversity was possibly underestimated; the donors were predominantly white British and more often female.

Repertoires were generated with immunoSEQ multiplex PCR, while TCRdb's copy carries only in-frame clones and drops some. The sample lists roughly 120,000 clones; 87% were seen once. Notes on this clone: Its antigen is not known.

The CDR3 length is 15 residues. CDR1 is MNHEY and CDR2 is SVGAGI in the germline V gene. Deletions cut 0 bases from V and 2 bases from J, with 8 bases between. This sequence joins TRBV6-5 and TRBJ1-5; possibly TRBD1 for D (5 bases). The source material was peripheral blood, sampled 28 days after the second AZD1222 dose. The source is an adult who received the AZD1222 COVID-19 vaccine. The chain's CDR3 is CASSYSRGGNQPQHF. CDR3 DNA: TGTGCCAGCAGTTACTCGAGGGGTGGCAATCAGCCCCAGCATTTT.